Below are 4 T cell receptor beta chains sequenced from a single sample in a study of spatial heterogeneity in lung cancer. Points from the study as a whole: Counts that tracked tumor mutation counts were those of expanded intratumoral alpha and beta TCRs.

Which antigens these TCRs recognize remains unknown. Specified time point: sample taken at primary tumor resection. TCRdb passed the 5' RACE reads through MiXCR, listing each CDR3 protein once. The sample has several thousand distinct CDR3 sequences; around 4.8% are singletons. The specimen was lung tumor tissue, collected at surgery. The receptor source for this set is a male donor with early-stage non-small cell lung cancer.

This rearrangement joins TRBV27 to TRBJ1-1; 7 bases map to TRBD1. Losses at the gene ends were 5 bases for V and 6 bases for J; bases not matched to a gene: 6. CDR3 length: 13 residues. Germline CDR1 is MNHEY and CDR2 is SMNVEV (reference sequence). The CDR3 spells CASSLGGRAEAFF. Here the CDR3 DNA reads TGTGCCAGCAGTCTAGGGGGCAGGGCTGAAGCTTTCTTT.

By share, this clonotype counts as medium-sized. The CDR3 nucleotides read TGTGCCAGCTCACCGGCAGGGATTGACTATGGCTACACCTTC. Protein sequence: CASSPAGIDYGYTF. The J gene is TRBJ1-2, the V gene TRBV18; weak D call: TRBD1 (5 bases). The CDR3 contains 14 residues. CDR1 is KGHSH, CDR2 LQKENI, per germline. V lost 3 bases, J lost 3 bases, and 11 bases lay in between.

In its sample, this clonotype is medium-sized (0.01 to 0.1%). This rearrangement joins TRBV5-4 to TRBJ2-7; D gene uncertain. The V gene's germline CDR1 is SGHNT and CDR2 YYREEE (reference sequence). There are 16 residues in the CDR3. The germline V and J ends were trimmed by 1 base and 0 bases, with 14 bases remaining between them. CDR3 sequence (DNA): TGTGCCAGCAGCTTGAAGATGAGTTCTCACTCCTACGAGCAGTACTTC. Translated, it gives CASSLKMSSHSYEQYF.

This clonotype was counted ten times or more. The V call is TRBV9, the J call TRBJ2-5, with D possibly TRBD2 on 5 matching bases. Germline V gene lookup returns CDR1 SGDLS and CDR2 YYNGEE. CDR3 size: 13 residues. Trimming stripped 3 bases from V and 3 bases from J, with 9 bases between. This CDR3 is CASSAGIEETQYF. The CDR3 DNA reads TGTGCCAGCAGCGCCGGGATCGAAGAGACCCAGTACTTC.